What follows are 11 T cell receptor beta chains derived from one specimen sequenced in a study of vaccination and CD4 T cells after COVID-19. Sample treatment: roughly nine-day PBMC culture with coronavirus spike peptide pools or control peptides (ViraFEST assay). Once obtained from cultured CD4+ T cells, the DNA was sequenced using the Oncomine TCR Beta short-read assay. TCRdb re-derived calls from the PCR reads in MiXCR, one entry per CDR3 protein. The sample includes 14,000 to 15,000 distinct CDR3 sequences, 73% of them seen just once. These receptors have no identified antigens. Sequencing was carried out using CD4+ T cells from blood, cultured in vitro. Receptors were obtained from a human donor who had recovered from COVID-19.

In DNA, the CDR3 is TGTGCCAGCAGGGCCGGGACAGGGGGCGGCGAGCAGTACTTC. It encodes CASRAGTGGGEQYF. The chain couples TRBV2 to TRBJ2-7, with 12 positions matching TRBD1. In germline, CDR1 is SNHLY, CDR2 FYNNEI. CDR3 size: 14 residues. V shed 6 bases and J 6 bases; nucleotides not matched to a gene: 6.

V is TRBV28 and J is TRBJ1-1; 9 bases are shared with TRBD1. This CDR3 comprises 14 residues. Looked up from germline, CDR1 is MDHEN and CDR2 is SYDVKM. After removal of 6 bases from V and 5 bases from J, the junction contained 7 bases not matched to a gene. CDR3 in amino acids: CASSPGTGYTEAFF. The CDR3 coding sequence is TGTGCCAGCAGCCCCGGGACAGGGTATACTGAAGCTTTCTTT.

As DNA, the CDR3 is TGTGCCAGCAGCCGACAGGGGCAGGAGACCCAGTACTTC. Residues: CASSRQGQETQYF. The chain is built from TRBV11-1 and TRBJ2-5, with 8 bases that match TRBD1. CDR1 SGHAT and CDR2 FQDESV come from the germline V gene (reference sequence). Trimming at V came to 5 bases and at J to 5 bases, leaving 4 bases not matched to a gene. This CDR3 contains 13 residues.

V usage is TRBV6-1 and J usage is TRBJ2-5, with D hard to call. V was shortened by 6 bases and J by 5 bases, with 10 bases between the two germline ends. The CDR3 totals 12 residues. Germline-derived CDR1 and CDR2 are MNHNS and SASEGT. The DNA for the CDR3 is TGTGCCAGCAGACGAGACCCGGAGACCCAGTACTTC. This sequence encodes CASRRDPETQYF.

CDR3 sequence reads: CASSRTGRNQPQHF. The DNA of the CDR3 is TGTGCCAGCAGTCGGACAGGTCGCAATCAGCCCCAGCATTTT. The V call is TRBV6-1, the J call TRBJ1-5; 7 nucleotides line up with TRBD1. The V segment lost 5 bases and the J segment 2 bases; nucleotides outside the gene matches: 3. Germline lookup yields CDR1 MNHNS and CDR2 SASEGT. CDR3 length: 14 residues.

In its sample, this clonotype was seen once. The chain carries TRBV6-5 and TRBJ1-1; D is undetermined. V shed 0 bases and J shed 0 bases, with 14 bases lying between them. The CDR3 length is 17 residues. The germline CDR1 and CDR2 sequences are MNHEY and SVGAGI. In DNA, the CDR3 is TGTGCCAGCAGTTACTCTATGACGACTACCATGAACACTGAAGCTTTCTTT. It translates to CASSYSMTTTMNTEAFF.

The chain links TRBV7-2 to TRBJ1-3, with D possibly being TRBD1 (5 bases). CDR1 is SGHTA, CDR2 FQGNSA, per germline. The CDR3 totals 17 residues. V lost 5 bases and J 0 bases, leaving 17 bases between the germline ends. The CDR3 bases are TGTGCCAGCAGCCTCCAAGGCGGGGCCAGCTCTGGAAACACCATATATTTT. Translated: CASSLQGGASSGNTIYF.

This clonotype rates as large (0.1 to 1%). The chain is built from TRBV10-3 and TRBJ2-7; 7 bases are a match to TRBD2. Germline CDR1 is ENHRY and CDR2 is SYGVKD. V was pared by 3 bases and J by 7 bases, with 6 bases of the junction left unmatched. The CDR3 extends over 13 amino acids. CDR3 sequence reads: CAISDSQGGEQYF. The CDR3 DNA reads TGTGCCATCAGTGATAGTCAGGGAGGGGAGCAGTACTTC.

This chain joins TRBV6-1 and TRBJ2-7, with D perhaps matching TRBD2 (6 bases). Germline V gene lookup returns CDR1 MNHNS and CDR2 SASEGT. The length of the CDR3 is 13 residues. Deletions cut 5 bases from V and 4 bases from J, with 12 bases between. The CDR3 DNA follows: TGTGCCAGCAGTCCGGGAGTAGCATACGAGCAGTACTTC. Protein product: CASSPGVAYEQYF.

V is TRBV7-8 and J is TRBJ2-2; TRBD1 aligns across 9 bases. This CDR3 is built from 19 residues. J gave up 1 base and V 1 base, and 10 bases lay outside the gene matches. Per germline, CDR1 SGHVS and CDR2 FQNEAQ. The CDR3 DNA is TGTGCCAGCAGCTTAGGGGTATTTGGGGGACAGGGGAACACCGGGGAGCTGTTTTTT. Protein sequence: CASSLGVFGGQGNTGELFF. Full variable domain (remainder filled in from reference TRBV7-8 and TRBJ2-2): GAGVSQSPRYKVAKRGQDVALRCDPISGHVSLFWYQQALGQGPEFLTYFQNEAQLDKSGLPSDRFFAERPEGSVSTLKIQRTQQEDSAVYLCASSLGVFGGQGNTGELFFGEGSRLTVL.

The chain uses TRBV20-1 and TRBJ1-1; 7 bases are shared with TRBD1. The V gene's germline CDR1 is DFQATT and CDR2 SNEGSKA (reference sequence). CDR3 size: 15 residues. The V and J ends lost 4 bases and 0 bases, in that order; junction bases with no gene match: 8. CDR3 sequence reads: CSAIGQAWLNTEAFF. In DNA form, the CDR3 reads TGCAGTGCTATCGGACAGGCGTGGTTGAACACTGAAGCTTTCTTT.